This is a list of T cell receptor beta chains from one sample in a study of shared clonotypes between healthy human individuals. Sequenced by immunoSEQ multiplex PCR; TCRdb stores in-frame clones only, minus some. The table shows 980,000 or so clones, with approximately 80% occurring only once. The sample consisted of memory CD4+ T cells sorted from blood. These receptors were collected from a man aged 18 to 30 in good health. Each CDR3 is given without its conserved first and last residue. Each record gives: V gene, J gene, clone size, CDR3 length, CDR3 protein. Some rows mark clone size as missing; the rest say once, few, many or name a class of expanded clone.

TRBV30	TRBJ1-2	-	9	AWTGGRGYT
TRBV7-2	TRBJ2-5	-	13	ASSLGQGIIETQY
TRBV5-1	TRBJ2-1	-	13	ASSLDGPEYNEQF
TRBV6-1	TRBJ2-7	once	11	ASRRTGVYEQY
TRBV7-2	TRBJ2-2	-	14	ASSLAAGANTGELF
TRBV6-6	TRBJ1-5	-	13	ASSYSKGGNQPQH
TRBV6-6	TRBJ1-2	few	13	ASSYWWTDNYGYT
TRBV6-4	TRBJ1-1	many	12	ASAAQGSSTEAF
TRBV7-9	TRBJ1-5	-	12	ASSLSETNQPQH
TRBV30	TRBJ1-4	-	13	AWRPPGRTNEKLF
TRBV11-2	TRBJ2-1	once	12	ASSLDGRKGEQF